A single sample gave rise to the 21 T cell receptor beta chains below, sequenced in a study of cytomegalovirus exposure and HLA in healthy donors. 60 Vbeta and 13 Jbeta primers were used in PCR. The method was immunoSEQ multiplex PCR; TCRdb's version includes in-frame clones alone and lacks a portion of them. The sample shows approximately 220,000 clones, more than 75% of them seen only once. The specimen sequenced was PBMCs. All receptors derive from a man in his forties or fifties in good health and CMV-seropositive.

The DNA for the CDR3 is TGTGCCTGTGCGGGGGGGGGAAATTCCTACGAGCAGTACTTC. Protein: CACAGGGNSYEQYF. The chain carries TRBV30 and TRBJ2-7, with TRBD2 matching 9 bases. The CDR3 runs to 14 residues. With 6 bases clipped from V and 1 base from J, the junction kept 7 bases outside the gene matches. CDR1 and CDR2 (germline): GTSNPN, SVGIG (reference sequence).

CDR3 bases: TGCAGCGTTGAAGATCTTACAGCAAACACAGGGGGCTACACCTTC. It encodes CSVEDLTANTGGYTF. The gene calls are TRBV29-1 and TRBJ1-2, with D possibly TRBD1 on 6 matching bases. V was trimmed by 0 bases and J by 8 bases, leaving 19 bases between them. CDR1 is SQVTM, CDR2 ANQGSEA, per germline. This CDR3 is 15 amino acids long.

V gene TRBV30 combines with J gene TRBJ1-2; tentative D call: TRBD1 (6 bases). V gave up 3 bases and J gave up 5 bases, with 16 bases separating them. The CDR3 contains 14 residues. Germline assignment: CDR1 GTSNPN and CDR2 SVGIG (reference sequence). CDR3 sequence (DNA): TGTGCCTGGAGCCCTGGGGGGGGGCGTTATGGCTACACCTTC. Translation: CAWSPGGGRYGYTF. Drawing the rest from reference TRBV30 and TRBJ1-2, the complete variable domain is SQTIHQWPATLVQPVGSPLSLECTVEGTSNPNLYWYRQAAGRGLQLLFYSVGIGQISSEVPQNLSASRPQDRQFILSSKKLLLSDSGFYLCAWSPGGGRYGYTFGSGTRLTVV.

The V and J genes are TRBV7-9 and TRBJ1-1; TRBD1 is a possible D gene (6 bases). Trimming stripped 4 bases from V and 2 bases from J, with 14 bases between. The CDR3 is made up of 15 amino acids. In germline, CDR1 is SEHNR, CDR2 FQNEAQ (reference sequence). The CDR3 sequence is CASSYPDSLNTEAFF. Written as DNA, the CDR3 is TGTGCCAGCAGCTATCCGGACAGTTTAAACACTGAAGCTTTCTTT.

Written as DNA, the CDR3 is TGTGCCACCAGCAGCCGAGAAAAGAATAGCAATCAGCCCCAGCATTTT. Its protein product is CATSSREKNSNQPQHF. V gene TRBV15 combines with J gene TRBJ1-5, with D uncertain. The ends were cut back, 3 bases at V and 0 bases at J, with 12 bases in the middle. Germline V lookup: CDR1 LNHNV, CDR2 YYDKDF (reference sequence). The CDR3 is made up of 16 amino acids.

The count of this clone is one. The chain recombines TRBV5-8 with TRBJ2-7; D is perhaps TRBD1 (6 bases). This CDR3 contains 15 residues. Germline CDR1 and CDR2: SGHTS and YDEGEE. V was cut by 0 bases and J by 0 bases, with 10 bases left in between. CDR3 coding DNA: TGTGCCAGCAGCTTGGCAGGGGAGATCTCCTACGAGCAGTACTTC. Its translation is CASSLAGEISYEQYF.

The chain couples TRBV29-1 to TRBJ1-2, with D tentatively TRBD1 (6 bases). The germline CDR1 and CDR2 sequences are SQVTM and ANQGSEA. The CDR3 covers 14 residues. The germline V and J ends were trimmed by 4 bases and 3 bases, with 15 bases remaining between them. The CDR3, as DNA: TGCAGCGTTGTAGGGGGACCGTACTACTATGGCTACACCTTC. It specifies CSVVGGPYYYGYTF.

The chain couples TRBV7-3 to TRBJ2-1; 8 positions agree with TRBD2. Germline CDR1 is SGHTA and CDR2 is FQGTGA. The CDR3 consists of 15 residues. V lost 3 bases, J lost 7 bases, and 8 bases stayed unmatched. CDR3 loop: CASSFSGVMGNEQFF. The CDR3 DNA follows: TGTGCCAGCAGCTTTAGCGGGGTCATGGGGAATGAGCAGTTCTTC.

This chain links TRBV7-9 with TRBJ2-1; the D is unclear. Trimming removed 8 bases at V and 9 bases at J, with 14 bases between. Germline-derived CDR1 and CDR2 are SEHNR and FQNEAQ (reference sequence). This CDR3 has 12 amino acids. CDR3 sequence reads: CASAIISGEQFF. For the CDR3, the DNA is TGTGCCAGCGCTATAATATCTGGTGAGCAGTTCTTC.

The rearrangement joins TRBV7-3 to TRBJ2-3; maybe TRBD2 (5 bases). The CDR3 runs to 14 residues. Trimming removed 7 bases from V and 5 bases from J, with 16 bases in between. The germline V gene has CDR1 SGHTA and CDR2 FQGTGA. CDR3 sequence: CASTLRGSGDTQYF. The CDR3 DNA reads as TGTGCCAGCACGCTAAGAGGGAGTGGAGATACGCAGTATTTT.

The sample holds a few counts of this clone. CDR3 coding DNA: TGTGCCAGCAGCTTGCGTCAGTCTGGAAACACCATATATTTT. Translating it yields CASSLRQSGNTIYF. The chain combines TRBV5-8 with TRBJ1-3; D is unresolved. Germline-derived CDR1 and CDR2 are SGHTS and YDEGEE. This CDR3 is 14 amino acids long. The V and J ends lost 1 base and 1 base respectively, with 6 bases between them. Complete variable domain (other parts from reference TRBV5-8 and TRBJ1-3): EAGVTQSPTHLIKTRGQQATLRCSPISGHTSVYWYQQALGLGLQFLLWYDEGEERNRGNFPPRFSGRQFPNYSSELNVNALELEDSALYLCASSLRQSGNTIYFGEGSWLTVV.

This chain links TRBV5-8 with TRBJ2-5; D is uncertain. Germline-derived CDR1 and CDR2 are SGHTS and YDEGEE. V was clipped by 3 bases and J by 7 bases, with 7 bases between them. The CDR3 spans 11 residues. The CDR3 sequence is CASSSAGTQYF. CDR3 bases: TGTGCCAGCAGCTCGGCAGGGACCCAGTACTTC.

The CDR3 sequence is CASSPRGRRHEQFF. The CDR3 coding sequence is TGTGCCAGCAGCCCAAGAGGCAGGAGGCATGAGCAGTTCTTC. The chain recombines TRBV11-2 with TRBJ2-1; tentative D call: TRBD2 (5 bases). The germline gives CDR1 SGHAT, CDR2 FQNNGV. The CDR3 runs 14 residues. V lost 5 bases, J lost 8 bases, and 16 bases lay in between.

This clone came up once. This sequence joins TRBV27 and TRBJ2-3, with D hard to call. The V end was cut by 0 bases, the J end by 2 bases, with 3 bases between. This CDR3 spans 13 amino acids. The germline V gene encodes CDR1 MNHEY and CDR2 SMNVEV (reference sequence). CDR3 DNA sequence: TGTGCCAGCAGTTTATCCCACACAGATACGCAGTATTTT. Encoded protein: CASSLSHTDTQYF.

V gene TRBV29-1 combines with J gene TRBJ2-1, with D possibly TRBD1 on 6 matching bases. In germline, CDR1 is SQVTM, CDR2 ANQGSEA. The CDR3 length is 15 residues. The V end lost 3 bases, the J end lost 0 bases, and 12 bases lay between the germline ends. The CDR3 nucleotides are TGCAGCGTTGAGTCTACAGGGAGCTCCTACAATGAGCAGTTCTTC. Protein product: CSVESTGSSYNEQFF.

This chain connects TRBV7-3 to TRBJ2-5, with 10 positions matching TRBD1. The V segment lost 2 bases and the J segment 4 bases; nucleotides outside the gene matches: 4. This CDR3 comprises 15 residues. Germline CDR1 SGHTA, CDR2 FQGTGA. CDR3 protein: CASSLGGQGLETQYF. The CDR3 DNA reads TGTGCCAGCAGCTTAGGGGGACAGGGGTTAGAGACCCAGTACTTC.

This clone occurred a few times. The chain joins TRBV5-1 to TRBJ2-5, with unresolved D. Trimming removed 0 bases at V and 0 bases at J, with 12 bases between. The length of the CDR3 is 16 residues. CDR1 and CDR2 (germline): SGHRS, YFSETQ. CDR3: CASSLGPTAYQETQYF. The CDR3 coding sequence is TGCGCCAGCAGCTTGGGGCCTACAGCCTACCAAGAGACCCAGTACTTC. Full variable domain (remainder filled in from reference TRBV5-1 and TRBJ2-5): KAGVTQTPRYLIKTRGQQVTLSCSPISGHRSVSWYQQTPGQGLQFLFEYFSETQRNKGNFPGRFSGRQFSNSRSEMNVSTLELGDSALYLCASSLGPTAYQETQYFGPGTRLLVL.

The table lists this clone with a few counts. J is TRBJ1-2 and V is TRBV19; tentative D call: TRBD1 (5 bases). CDR1 and CDR2 from the germline V gene are LNHDA and SQIVND (reference sequence). CDR3 length: 14 amino acids. Trimming removed 8 bases at V and 3 bases at J, with 16 bases between. The CDR3 is CASSTASRDYGYTF. CDR3 nucleotide sequence: TGTGCCAGTTCGACAGCTTCTCGGGACTATGGCTACACCTTC.

The V call is TRBV6-5, the J call TRBJ1-6; 8 bases align to TRBD1. The CDR3 consists of 15 residues. Germline CDR1 MNHEY, CDR2 SVGAGI. The V gene end was trimmed by 1 base and the J gene end by 8 bases; junction bases not matched to a gene: 4. This CDR3 is CASSYFRGPDSPLHF. The CDR3 DNA reads as TGTGCCAGCAGTTACTTCAGGGGGCCGGATTCACCCCTCCACTTT.

V usage is TRBV6-1 and J usage is TRBJ1-1; 12 nucleotides match TRBD1. There are 15 residues in the CDR3. V gave up 6 bases and J gave up 3 bases; unmatched junction bases: 5. Germline CDR1 MNHNS, CDR2 SASEGT. In nucleotides, the CDR3 is TGTGCCAGCAGGGGACAGGGGGCTATGGACACTGAAGCTTTCTTT. This sequence encodes CASRGQGAMDTEAFF.

V and J are TRBV6-6 and TRBJ2-5, with a possible D match to TRBD2 (7 bases). Germline CDR1 MNHNY, CDR2 SVGAGI (reference sequence). The ends were cut back, 6 bases at V and 9 bases at J, with 26 bases in the middle. This CDR3 has 16 residues. The CDR3 is CASSSRGAAAAGPQYF. The CDR3 DNA is TGTGCCAGCAGCTCCCGGGGGGCGGCGGCTGCTGGTCCCCAGTACTTC.